A single sample gave rise to the 26 T cell receptor beta chains below, sequenced in a study of cytomegalovirus exposure and HLA in healthy donors. Vbeta (60) and Jbeta (13) primers were used in the PCR. Measured with immunoSEQ multiplex PCR; TCRdb has only the in-frame clones, and not every one. Of 150,000 to 200,000 clones detected, about 80% appear once; the ten largest clones hold around 0.97%. The sample comprised PBMCs. The receptors here all came from a woman in her 50s in good health and CMV-seropositive.

V gene TRBV7-9 combines with J gene TRBJ1-2; D unclear. V was pared by 5 bases and J by 3 bases, with 4 bases between. CDR1 and CDR2 from the germline V gene are SEHNR and FQNEAQ (reference sequence). This CDR3 region has 11 residues. CDR3 loop: CASSRDYGYTF. In DNA, the CDR3 is TGTGCCAGCAGCCGGGACTATGGCTACACCTTC. Full variable domain (remainder filled in from reference TRBV7-9 and TRBJ1-2): DTGVSQNPRHKITKRGQNVTFRCDPISEHNRLYWYRQTLGQGPEFLTYFQNEAQLEKSRLLSDRFSAERPKGSFSTLEIQRTEQGDSAMYLCASSRDYGYTFGSGTRLTVV.

The rearrangement uses TRBV4-1 and TRBJ2-3, with D maybe TRBD2 (6 bases). Germline V lookup: CDR1 MGHRA, CDR2 YSYEKL. The CDR3 consists of 14 residues. V was cut by 2 bases and J by 6 bases, with 12 bases left in between. CDR3 DNA sequence: TGCGCCAGCAGCCAACCGACTAGTAGTGATACGCAGTATTTT. Translating it yields CASSQPTSSDTQYF.

The rearrangement uses TRBV19 and TRBJ1-1; tentatively, D is TRBD1 (5 bases). Looked up from germline, CDR1 is LNHDA and CDR2 is SQIVND (reference sequence). The V gene lost 3 bases and the J gene lost 1 base, with 12 bases spanning the gap. This CDR3 spans 15 amino acids. CDR3 protein: CASSMARAGNTEAFF. The CDR3 nucleotides are TGTGCCAGTAGTATGGCCAGGGCCGGGAACACTGAAGCTTTCTTT.

This clone was seen a few times. J is TRBJ2-7 and V is TRBV27; TRBD2 matches 10 bases. Germline V lookup: CDR1 MNHEY, CDR2 SMNVEV (reference sequence). The CDR3 loop spans 16 amino acids. The J segment lost 6 bases and the V segment lost 5 bases, leaving 13 bases of the junction unmatched. CDR3 bases: TGTGCCAGCAGTCCCCGCCGCGGACTAGCGGCGTTCGAGCAGTACTTC. Encoded protein: CASSPRRGLAAFEQYF.

The chain uses TRBV7-9 and TRBJ1-2, with D perhaps matching TRBD1 (5 bases). Germline loops: CDR1 SEHNR, CDR2 FQNEAQ (reference sequence). The CDR3 loop spans 16 amino acids. Trimming cost V 1 base and J 4 bases, with 16 bases left between them. CDR3 in DNA: TGTGCCAGCAGCTTAGGATCAGGGAAACGGGCCTATGGCTACACCTTC. It specifies CASSLGSGKRAYGYTF.

The CDR3 DNA sequence: TGTGCCACCAGCCGAACTGCGGCCCAAGGCTACACCTTC. Protein sequence: CATSRTAAQGYTF. The gene calls are TRBV15 and TRBJ1-2; D gene uncertain. The CDR3 consists of 13 residues. Germline V gives CDR1 LNHNV, CDR2 YYDKDF (reference sequence). V dropped 5 bases and J dropped 8 bases, with 15 bases sitting between them.

The chain carries TRBV28 and TRBJ2-1, with D possibly being TRBD2 (5 bases). CDR1 is MDHEN and CDR2 is SYDVKM in the germline V gene. CDR3 length: 16 residues. V lost 5 bases, J lost 2 bases, and 16 bases lay in between. CDR3: CASSSLGSFTYNEQFF. CDR3 bases: TGTGCCAGCAGTAGTCTAGGGAGTTTCACCTACAATGAGCAGTTCTTC.

The V call is TRBV5-4, the J call TRBJ2-7; 8 bases are shared with TRBD1. This CDR3 region has 14 residues. CDR1 is SGHNT, CDR2 YYREEE, per germline (reference sequence). Trimming cost V 4 bases and J 3 bases; bases outside gene matches: 6. CDR3 DNA: TGTGCCAGCAGCGACCGGACAGGGAGCTACGAGCAGTACTTC. Protein product: CASSDRTGSYEQYF.

This chain uses TRBV10-2 with TRBJ2-7, with 9 bases lining up with TRBD2. CDR3 length: 14 amino acids. V was pared by 7 bases and J by 5 bases, with 9 bases of the junction left unmatched. Germline-derived CDR1 and CDR2 are WSHSY and SAAADI. CDR3 residues: CASTERGRDDEQYF. The CDR3 DNA sequence: TGCGCCAGCACCGAGCGCGGGAGGGATGACGAGCAGTACTTC.

The rearrangement joins TRBV19 to TRBJ1-5, with D unclear. V lost 1 base to trimming and J lost 0 bases, with 10 bases between them. The length of the CDR3 is 16 residues. Germline V CDR1 and CDR2: LNHDA, SQIVND (reference sequence). The CDR3 DNA sequence: TGTGCCAGTAGTATAGTAGGAGGTAATAGCAATCAGCCCCAGCATTTT. Amino acid sequence: CASSIVGGNSNQPQHF.

This clone has just one count. The CDR3 DNA reads TGTGCCATCAGTCGACTAGCGGGAGCCCCGGAAGATACGCAGTATTTT. Its translation: CAISRLAGAPEDTQYF. The rearrangement joins TRBV10-3 to TRBJ2-3; 12 bases map to TRBD2. Germline-derived CDR1 and CDR2 are ENHRY and SYGVKD. This CDR3 contains 16 residues. The ends lost 5 bases at V and 5 bases at J; junction bases unmatched: 8.

Only one count was recorded for this clone. V gene TRBV4-1 combines with J gene TRBJ2-3; 12 positions agree with TRBD2. The J segment lost 3 bases and the V segment lost 10 bases, leaving 2 bases of the junction unmatched. Germline assignment: CDR1 MGHRA and CDR2 YSYEKL. This CDR3 has 13 residues. Written as DNA, the CDR3 is TGCGCCACCGGGACTAGCGGGACAGATACGCAGTATTTT. This encodes CATGTSGTDTQYF.

This clone was seen a few times. This chain links TRBV6-5 with TRBJ2-2; 8 bases are shared with TRBD1. CDR3 length: 15 amino acids. From germline, CDR1 is MNHEY and CDR2 SVGAGI. The trim removed 6 bases at V and 5 bases at J, leaving 8 bases unmatched. The CDR3 loop is CASRPTGVKTGELFF. The CDR3 region has the DNA TGTGCCAGCAGACCGACAGGGGTAAAGACCGGGGAGCTGTTTTTT.

This clone showed up just a few times. Additional DNA sequences in this sample encode the identical CDR3. V gene TRBV19 combines with J gene TRBJ1-3; 11 bases align to TRBD1. The V and J ends lost 5 bases and 2 bases, in that order; junction bases with no gene match: 11. Germline V lookup: CDR1 LNHDA, CDR2 SQIVND (reference sequence). The CDR3 consists of 18 residues. CDR3 region: CASSDRTGGASPGNTIYF. Here the CDR3 DNA reads TGTGCCAGTAGTGACCGGACAGGGGGCGCGAGTCCTGGAAACACCATATATTTT.

The chain has TRBV5-1 and TRBJ2-3; TRBD1 might be the D (6 bases). This CDR3 comprises 14 residues. With 4 bases removed from V and 0 bases from J, the gap between germline ends came to 9 bases. Looked up from germline, CDR1 is SGHRS and CDR2 is YFSETQ. The CDR3, as DNA: TGCGCCAGCAGCACAGGGTCTAGCACAGATACGCAGTATTTT. It encodes CASSTGSSTDTQYF.

This clone was seen a handful of times. The chain uses TRBV9 and TRBJ2-7, with D perhaps TRBD2 (6 bases). Germline V CDR1 and CDR2: SGDLS, YYNGEE. Trimming pared 2 bases from V and 0 bases from J, leaving 15 bases between. The CDR3 is 16 amino acids. CDR3 bases: TGTGCCAGCAGCGTCGACCCTGGAGGGGCCTCCTACGAGCAGTACTTC. Its translation is CASSVDPGGASYEQYF.

J is TRBJ2-2 and V is TRBV2; D is undetermined. This CDR3 is built from 12 residues. V lost 5 bases and J 5 bases, leaving 6 bases between the germline ends. Germline values: CDR1 SNHLY, CDR2 FYNNEI. CDR3 sequence reads: CASSLETGELFF. The DNA of the CDR3 is TGTGCCAGCAGTTTAGAAACCGGGGAGCTGTTTTTT. Together with reference TRBV2 and TRBJ2-2, the CDR3 gives the full variable domain: EPEVTQTPSHQVTQMGQEVILRCVPISNHLYFYWYRQILGQKVEFLVSFYNNEISEKSEIFDDQFSVERPDGSNFTLKIRSTKLEDSAMYFCASSLETGELFFGEGSRLTVL.

The V gene is TRBV7-2, the J gene TRBJ1-6; TRBD1 matches at 11 bases. The ends lost 3 bases at V and 6 bases at J; junction bases unmatched: 7. CDR3 length equals 17 residues. From germline, CDR1 is SGHTA and CDR2 FQGNSA. CDR3 nucleotides: TGTGCCAGCAGCTTCGCCTCCGGACAGGGGGCTAATTCACCCCTCCACTTT. Amino acids: CASSFASGQGANSPLHF.

This chain links TRBV30 with TRBJ2-2; the D is unclear. CDR3 size: 12 residues. Trimming pared 2 bases from V and 5 bases from J, leaving 6 bases between. CDR1 and CDR2 (germline): GTSNPN, SVGIG (reference sequence). The CDR3 nucleotides are TGTGCCTGGAGTACACCTACCGGGGAGCTGTTTTTT. Protein sequence: CAWSTPTGELFF.

The chain recombines TRBV11-2 with TRBJ1-1, with 8 positions matching TRBD1. The CDR3 has 14 residues. V was pared by 4 bases and J by 1 base, with 2 bases of the junction left unmatched. CDR1 SGHAT and CDR2 FQNNGV come from the germline V gene. The CDR3 sequence is CASSYGTGNTEAFF. Written as DNA, the CDR3 is TGTGCCAGCAGCTACGGGACAGGGAACACTGAAGCTTTCTTT.

A few counts support this clone. The chain recombines TRBV5-1 with TRBJ2-3, with 9 nucleotides matching TRBD2. J lost 6 bases, V lost 0 bases, and 8 bases had no gene match. Looked up from germline, CDR1 is SGHRS and CDR2 is YFSETQ. The CDR3 contains 16 residues. The CDR3 reads CASSLADSGGSDTQYF. CDR3 bases: TGCGCCAGCAGCTTGGCCGATAGCGGGGGTTCGGATACGCAGTATTTT.

As DNA, the CDR3 is TGTGCCAGCTCACAGGGGGTAAACTATGGCTACACCTTC. It yields the protein CASSQGVNYGYTF. The rearrangement uses TRBV18 and TRBJ1-2; TRBD1 might be the D (6 bases). Between the trimmed V and J ends, which lost 4 bases and 2 bases, there was a span of 8 bases. The CDR3 spans 13 residues. The germline gives CDR1 KGHSH, CDR2 LQKENI.

This chain links TRBV19 with TRBJ2-2; TRBD2 matches 10 bases. The ends lost 1 base at V and 3 bases at J; junction bases unmatched: 5. Per germline, CDR1 LNHDA and CDR2 SQIVND (reference sequence). This CDR3 has 17 amino acids. CDR3 residues: CASSIGRLAGDTGELFF. The CDR3 DNA reads as TGTGCCAGTAGTATAGGTCGACTAGCGGGTGACACCGGGGAGCTGTTTTTT.

The chain carries TRBV28 and TRBJ2-3; weak D call: TRBD1 (5 bases). CDR1 and CDR2 (germline): MDHEN, SYDVKM. Trimming stripped 5 bases from V and 1 base from J, with 19 bases between. The CDR3 runs to 17 residues. The CDR3 here is CASSTQQEYRGTDTQYF. In nucleotides, the CDR3 is TGTGCCAGCAGTACCCAACAGGAATATAGGGGCACAGATACGCAGTATTTT. The variable domain in full, with the rest retrieved from reference TRBV28 and TRBJ2-3, is DVKVTQSSRYLVKRTGEKVFLECVQDMDHENMFWYRQDPGLGLRLIYFSYDVKMKEKGDIPEGYSVSREKKERFSLILESASTNQTSMYLCASSTQQEYRGTDTQYFGPGTRLTVL.

In its sample, this clone was seen once. The chain links TRBV25-1 to TRBJ2-7; 10 bases line up with TRBD1. The V segment lost 5 bases and the J segment 1 base; nucleotides outside the gene matches: 5. Germline values: CDR1 MGHDK, CDR2 SYGVNS. The CDR3 runs 15 residues. The CDR3 region has the DNA TGTGCCAGCAGTTTACGGACAGGGGGGTCCTACGAGCAGTACTTC. Translation: CASSLRTGGSYEQYF.

V usage is TRBV7-2 and J usage is TRBJ2-5; 7 nucleotides match TRBD1. Germline trimming cut 2 bases from V and 7 bases from J; bases unmatched to any gene: 4. Germline V gene sequence: CDR1 SGHTA, CDR2 FQGNSA. The CDR3 contains 13 residues. The CDR3 loop is CASSLQGVGTQYF. The CDR3 DNA follows: TGTGCCAGCAGCTTACAGGGGGTTGGGACCCAGTACTTC.